This entry features one T cell receptor delta chain sequence. TCRdb re-analyzed the reads via CATT. The sample shows fewer than 13,000 delta-chain clones, roughly 9.5% of them seen only once. The data were taken from a study of gamma-delta chains in newborns, infants, children. Study-level background: Microbial exposure reportedly drives polyclonal innate γδ T cell expansion after birth.

The germline V gene encodes CDR1 GEAIGNYY and CDR2 EKD. The CDR3 has 14 residues. With 3 bases clipped from V and 1 base from J, the junction kept 4 bases outside the gene matches. The sequenced sample consisted of blood. This chain joins TRDV2 and TRDJ1; 7 bases are shared with TRDD3. The sequence was obtained from a child who was a newborn, infant or young child, either healthy, febrile or measles-vaccinated (not recorded which). CDR3 in amino acids: CACDPLGITDKLIF. CDR3 DNA sequence: TGTGCCTGTGACCCACTGGGGATCACCGATAAACTCATCTTT.